The 22 T cell receptor beta chains listed next were all sequenced from one sample in a study of blood T cells in healthy people across ages. A second roughly 6 to 11 cycle PCR used barcoded and J-beta primers. In TCRdb, the 5' RACE reads were re-called with MiXCR into one record per CDR3 protein. The sample has fewer than 800,000 distinct CDR3 sequences; 20% to 25% are singletons. The material sequenced was blood. The receptors here all came from a man aged 65 to 85 in good health.

This clonotype was observed a handful of times. The chain combines TRBV28 with TRBJ2-7, with 8 bases aligning to TRBD2. Trimming cost V 6 bases and J 8 bases; bases outside gene matches: 12. The germline gives CDR1 MDHEN, CDR2 SYDVKM. The CDR3 length is 14 residues. This CDR3 reads CASSYGLAIAQQYF. Written as DNA, the CDR3 is TGTGCCAGCAGCTATGGACTAGCCATAGCTCAGCAGTACTTC.

This clonotype was seen a few times. The J gene is TRBJ2-1, the V gene TRBV5-1; 8 bases are shared with TRBD2. This CDR3 region has 17 residues. Germline V lookup: CDR1 SGHRS, CDR2 YFSETQ. V was clipped by 5 bases and J by 4 bases; unmatched bases: 14. CDR3 nucleotides: TGCGCCAGCAGTTCGGGATTTTCGGGAGGGCTATACAATGAGCAGTTCTTC. Encoded protein: CASSSGFSGGLYNEQFF.

The chain combines TRBV6-1 with TRBJ1-5, with 7 bases identical to TRBD1. The CDR3 sequence is 16 residues long. From germline, CDR1 is MNHNS and CDR2 SASEGT. V shed 4 bases and J 2 bases; nucleotides not matched to a gene: 8. The CDR3 nucleotides read TGTGCCAGCAGTGGATCCAGGGGGTTTGGCAATCAGCCCCAGCATTTT. Protein sequence: CASSGSRGFGNQPQHF.

This clonotype showed up just a few times. A junction end diverges from the germline sequence, so it may reflect a read error. The chain links TRBV24-1 to TRBJ2-5, with D perhaps assigned TRBD1 or TRBD2 (5 bases each). The V gene's germline CDR1 is KGHDR and CDR2 SFDVKD. The CDR3 consists of 14 residues. Here the CDR3 reads CATSDGDLQEAQYF. The DNA for the CDR3 is TGTGCCACCAGTGATGGGGACCTACAAGAGGCCCAGTACTTC.

In this sample, this clonotype turned up many times. A junction boundary mismatches the germline segment, possibly from a read error. The genes are TRBV5-1 and TRBJ2-1; 11 bases line up with TRBD2. Looked up from germline, CDR1 is SGHRS and CDR2 is YFSETQ. There are 15 residues in the CDR3. The DNA of the CDR3 is TGTGCCAGCAGCCTCGGGACTAGCGGATACAATGAGCAGTTCTTC. Protein product: CASSLGTSGYNEQFF.

V usage is TRBV27 and J usage is TRBJ2-2; 8 positions agree with TRBD2. J lost 6 bases, V lost 8 bases, and 17 bases had no gene match. Germline CDR1 MNHEY, CDR2 SMNVEV (reference sequence). This CDR3 comprises 17 residues. The CDR3 DNA follows: TGTGCCAGCGCCCGGGAAGATGGACTAGCTATATCCGGGGAGCTGTTTTTT. Translating it yields CASAREDGLAISGELFF.

This clonotype was counted a few times. V is TRBV6-5 and J is TRBJ2-5, with D perhaps TRBD1 (5 bases). Trimming took 6 bases from V and 3 from J, leaving 14 bases between them. The CDR3 runs to 14 residues. CDR1 and CDR2 from the germline V gene are MNHEY and SVGAGI. The CDR3 nucleotides are TGTGCCAGCAGCAATGGGGCGCGCGAAGAGACCCAGTACTTC. Its protein is CASSNGAREETQYF.

This clonotype has more than one count but fewer than ten. The gene calls are TRBV6-1 and TRBJ2-3; 11 bases are a match to TRBD2. From germline, CDR1 is MNHNS and CDR2 SASEGT. The CDR3 extends over 16 amino acids. After removal of 7 bases from V and 1 base from J, the junction contained 7 bases not matched to a gene. The CDR3, as DNA: TGTGCCAGCACGGCCGGGACTAGCGGACGCACAGATACGCAGTATTTT. Translated: CASTAGTSGRTDTQYF.

This clonotype showed up many times. This rearrangement joins TRBV11-2 to TRBJ2-4, with a weak D call TRBD1 (6 bases). Germline lookup yields CDR1 SGHAT and CDR2 FQNNGV. The CDR3 sequence is 17 residues long. The V end was cut by 3 bases, the J end by 0 bases, with 15 bases between. CDR3 nucleotide sequence: TGTGCCAGCAGCTTCGACGTGGACAGCATAGCCAAAAACATTCAGTACTTC. It is translated as CASSFDVDSIAKNIQYF.

This chain joins TRBV6-5 and TRBJ1-5, with no clear D. Trimming took 0 bases from V and 0 from J, leaving 12 bases between them. CDR1 is MNHEY, CDR2 SVGAGI, per germline. The CDR3 covers 17 residues. CDR3 protein: CASSYSRAVYSNQPQHF. CDR3 sequence (DNA): TGTGCCAGCAGTTACTCGAGAGCGGTCTATAGCAATCAGCCCCAGCATTTT.

In its sample, this clonotype was seen a few times. A read error is likely, as this CDR3 ends without the conserved phenylalanine or tryptophan. This sequence joins TRBV3-1 and TRBJ1-1; D unresolved. The CDR3 spans 12 residues. CDR1 is LGHDT, CDR2 YNNKEL, per germline (reference sequence). V shed 1 base and J shed 8 bases, with 8 bases lying between them. The CDR3 here is CASSQGEREAFL. The CDR3, as DNA: TGTGCCAGCAGCCAAGGCGAGAGGGAAGCTTTCCTT.

The chain couples TRBV7-2 to TRBJ2-2; D uncertain. CDR3 size: 14 residues. The V and J ends lost 0 bases and 4 bases respectively, with 6 bases between them. Germline CDR1 SGHTA, CDR2 FQGNSA. The CDR3 sequence is CASSLALSTGELFF. The CDR3 DNA reads TGTGCCAGCAGCTTAGCGTTGAGCACCGGGGAGCTGTTTTTT. The complete variable domain, with remaining parts taken from reference TRBV7-2 and TRBJ2-2, reads GAGVSQSPSNKVTEKGKDVELRCDPISGHTALYWYRQSLGQGLEFLIYFQGNSAPDKSGLPSDRFSAERTGGSVSTLTIQRTQQEDSAVYLCASSLALSTGELFFGEGSRLTVL.

This chain joins TRBV6-5 and TRBJ2-6; no definite D call. The V end was cut by 0 bases, the J end by 1 base, with 13 bases between. The CDR3 has 18 amino acids. Per germline, CDR1 MNHEY and CDR2 SVGAGI. CDR3 sequence (DNA): TGTGCCAGCAGTTACTCGCGGACCCTTAGTTCTGGGGCCAACGTCCTGACTTTC. This codes for CASSYSRTLSSGANVLTF.

Many counts were recorded for this clonotype. The chain has TRBV27 and TRBJ2-5; perhaps TRBD1 as D (9 bases). This CDR3 is 18 amino acids long. Per the germline V gene, CDR1 is MNHEY and CDR2 is SMNVEV (reference sequence). V lost 7 bases and J lost 4, with 28 bases in between. This CDR3 is CASKLSGTRDREGETQYF. In nucleotides, the CDR3 is TGTGCCAGCAAACTTAGCGGGACCCGGGACAGGGAAGGAGAGACCCAGTACTTC.

The V gene is TRBV5-1, the J gene TRBJ1-1; 9 bases line up with TRBD1. This CDR3 has 14 amino acids. Germline-derived CDR1 and CDR2 are SGHRS and YFSETQ. Trimming at V came to 3 bases and at J to 3 bases, leaving 3 bases not matched to a gene. CDR3 region: CASSWGQGDTEAFF. Written as DNA, the CDR3 is TGCGCCAGCAGCTGGGGACAGGGAGACACTGAAGCTTTCTTT.

This clonotype has a handful of counts. This chain connects TRBV7-9 to TRBJ1-1; D not certain. Germline assignment: CDR1 SEHNR and CDR2 FQNEAQ (reference sequence). This CDR3 comprises 14 residues. Between the trimmed V and J ends, which lost 5 bases and 1 base, there was a span of 11 bases. The CDR3 region has the DNA TGTGCCAGCAGCGTTGGGCGGGCGAACACTGAAGCTTTCTTT. Encoded protein: CASSVGRANTEAFF.

This clonotype was seen many times. V usage is TRBV7-8 and J usage is TRBJ1-5; D perhaps matches TRBD1 (6 bases). The CDR3 is 15 amino acids. Germline CDR1 reads SGHVS; CDR2 reads FQNEAQ. The V end lost 2 bases, the J end lost 2 bases, and 10 bases lay between the germline ends. For the CDR3, the DNA is TGTGCCAGCAGCTTACAGGGGTCGGGCAATCAGCCCCAGCATTTT. Translation: CASSLQGSGNQPQHF. The full variable domain, rest sourced from reference TRBV7-8 and TRBJ1-5, is GAGVSQSPRYKVAKRGQDVALRCDPISGHVSLFWYQQALGQGPEFLTYFQNEAQLDKSGLPSDRFFAERPEGSVSTLKIQRTQQEDSAVYLCASSLQGSGNQPQHFGDGTRLSIL.

The J gene is TRBJ2-3, the V gene TRBV20-1; 10 positions agree with TRBD2. The V gene's germline CDR1 is DFQATT and CDR2 SNEGSKA (reference sequence). The CDR3 covers 14 residues. V was pared by 6 bases and J by 1 base, with 4 bases of the junction left unmatched. In DNA, the CDR3 is TGCAGTGCATGGACTAGCGGCCGCACAGATACGCAGTATTTT. Translation gives CSAWTSGRTDTQYF.

This CDR3 reads CASSLDPAVYNEQFF. CDR3 sequence (DNA): TGTGCCAGCAGCTTAGATCCCGCAGTTTACAATGAGCAGTTCTTC. This rearrangement joins TRBV11-3 to TRBJ2-5; no firm D call. The J call is doubtful: the DNA matches TRBJ2-1 better. This CDR3 spans 15 amino acids. Germline V CDR1 and CDR2: SGHNT, YENEEA.

The rearrangement uses TRBV7-9 and TRBJ2-5; no definite D call. The germline gives CDR1 SEHNR, CDR2 FQNEAQ (reference sequence). Trimming stripped 3 bases from V and 3 bases from J, with 11 bases between. This CDR3 spans 14 amino acids. CDR3 residues: CASSFSTAKETQYF. In nucleotides, the CDR3 is TGTGCCAGCAGCTTTTCGACCGCAAAAGAGACCCAGTACTTC. Filled out from reference TRBV7-9 and TRBJ2-5, the complete variable domain reads DTGVSQNPRHKITKRGQNVTFRCDPISEHNRLYWYRQTLGQGPEFLTYFQNEAQLEKSRLLSDRFSAERPKGSFSTLEIQRTEQGDSAMYLCASSFSTAKETQYFGPGTRLLVL.

This chain connects TRBV29-1 to TRBJ2-3; D possibly matches TRBD1 or TRBD2 (5 bases each). CDR1 SQVTM and CDR2 ANQGSEA come from the germline V gene. Trimming stripped 7 bases from V and 2 bases from J, with 16 bases between. CDR3 length: 14 amino acids. The CDR3 loop reads CSGNRDVNTDTQYF. CDR3 bases: TGCAGCGGGAATAGGGACGTAAACACAGATACGCAGTATTTT.

This clonotype was seen only a few times. A much larger clone differs from this one at a single base, so this may be a read error. The chain is built from TRBV5-1 and TRBJ1-4; 9 nucleotides line up with TRBD1. Trimming took 0 bases from V and 7 from J; bases not matched to a gene: 4. CDR3 length: 15 amino acids. From germline, CDR1 is SGHRS and CDR2 YFSETQ. This CDR3 reads CASSLAATGGEKLFF. The CDR3 DNA reads TGCGCCAGCAGCTTGGCCGCGACAGGGGGTGAAAAACTGTTTTTT.